The rows below give T cell receptor beta chains drawn from one sample of a study of cytomegalovirus exposure and HLA in healthy donors. Produced via immunoSEQ multiplex PCR; TCRdb's table is partial and in-frame only. The sample records approximately 120,000 clones, approximately 80% being singletons. Material for sequencing was PBMCs. Receptors originate from a man aged 35 to 55 in good health and CMV-seronegative. CDR3s include the opening cysteine and the closing phenylalanine or tryptophan. D genes are given only for firm matches. Part of the rows lack a size; the others show once, few, many or a class for expanded clones.

cdr3_nt cdr3_aa clone_size v_call d_call j_call
TGTGCCAGCAGCTTAGAGCGGGGAACCTATGGCTACACCTTC CASSLERGTYGYTF - TRBV7-2 - TRBJ1-2
TGTGCCACCAACGAGAGGGGGAGCAATCAGCCCCAGCATTTT CATNERGSNQPQHF - TRBV15 - TRBJ1-5
TGTGCCAGCAGTAGGACAGGGGTGGGAGAGACCCAGTACTTC CASSRTGVGETQYF - TRBV27 TRBD1 TRBJ2-5
TGTGCCATCCCCGTTAGGGACAAGGCGAATTATAGCAATCAGCCCCAGCATTTT CAIPVRDKANYSNQPQHF - TRBV10-3 - TRBJ1-5
TGTGCCAGCAGCCCCGGGACAGCCTTCTCTTATGGCTACACCTTC CASSPGTAFSYGYTF - TRBV5-6 TRBD1 TRBJ1-2
TGTGCCAGCAGCTTAAGAGGGCAGAAGGGGGCGGATGGCTACACCTTC CASSLRGQKGADGYTF - TRBV7-6 TRBD1 TRBJ1-2
TGTGCCAGCAGTACAGGGTACGAGCAGTACTTC CASSTGYEQYF - TRBV2 - TRBJ2-7
TGTGCCAGCAGCCGCCGGTCCACAGCAAGTTGGGAGACCCAGTACTTC CASSRRSTASWETQYF - TRBV7-2 - TRBJ2-5
TGCGCCAGCAGCCAAGAAGAATCGAGGGACGGGGAGCTGTTTTTT CASSQEESRDGELFF few TRBV4-3 - TRBJ2-2
TGTGCCAGCAGTTACGTAGCGGGGGGGGCAGAGACCCAGTACTTC CASSYVAGGAETQYF - TRBV6-5 TRBD2 TRBJ2-5
TGTGCCAGCAGCTACCCCGTTGGTTCGACAGACGTCTATGGCTACACCTTC CASSYPVGSTDVYGYTF - TRBV11-1 - TRBJ1-2
TGTGCCAGCAGCAAGAACAGGGGGCTTTACGAGCAGTACTTC CASSKNRGLYEQYF few TRBV11-1 TRBD1 TRBJ2-7
TGTGCCAGCAGCCCCGGGACTAGCGGAGACTTTAGCACAGATACGCAGTATTTT CASSPGTSGDFSTDTQYF - TRBV7-6 TRBD2 TRBJ2-3
TGCGCCAGCAGCCAAGGGGGAGGGGCTGAAGCTTTCTTT CASSQGGGAEAFF once TRBV4-3 - TRBJ1-1
TGTGCCAGCAGCCCTAGGGACAGCATTCTGAAGCAGTACTTC CASSPRDSILKQYF - TRBV6-6 TRBD1 TRBJ2-7
TGTGCCAGTAGTATGGGGACAGGGAGCCACTACGAGCAGTACTTC CASSMGTGSHYEQYF - TRBV19 TRBD1 TRBJ2-7
TGTGCCAGCAGCGTAGAGGGGACACCGGGAAACACCATATATTTT CASSVEGTPGNTIYF - TRBV9 - TRBJ1-3
TGTGCCAGCAGCTTAGGACTGTCTGAGCAGTTCTTC CASSLGLSEQFF - TRBV11-3 - TRBJ2-1
TGTGCCAGCAGCCCTTGGGACAGTGGAAACTATGGCTACACCTTC CASSPWDSGNYGYTF - TRBV7-9 TRBD1 TRBJ1-2
TGTGCCAGCAGCCCCCCCACCGGGTTAAGGACCTACGAGCAGTACTTC CASSPPTGLRTYEQYF - TRBV4-2 - TRBJ2-7
TGTGCCAGCAGCTTTGGCGGGACTAGCGGGGGGTTAAGCACAGATACGCAGTATTTT CASSFGGTSGGLSTDTQYF - TRBV5-4 TRBD2 TRBJ2-3
TGTGCCAGCAGCGTCGGCGGGGGGGGTGTCAATGAGCAGTTCTTC CASSVGGGGVNEQFF once TRBV9 TRBD2 TRBJ2-1
TGTGCCAGCAGTTTCCTTCCCGGGGAGCTGTTTTTT CASSFLPGELFF - TRBV28 - TRBJ2-2
TGTGCCAGCTGGAGGGGTTTTGATTTCTTT CASWRGFDFF - TRBV28 - TRBJ1-1
TGTGCCAGCAGCGACGGGGTAACCTACGAGCAGTACTTC CASSDGVTYEQYF - TRBV9 - TRBJ2-7
TGTGCCAGCAGTCAACTAGCGACCTCCTACGAGCAGTACTTC CASSQLATSYEQYF - TRBV6-5 TRBD2 TRBJ2-7
TGTGCCAGTAGTATCCTAGAGATGACTTCCGATGAAGCTTTCTTT CASSILEMTSDEAFF - TRBV19 - TRBJ1-1
TGTGCCAGCAGCTTATTCGGGGGAACTGAAGCTTTCTTT CASSLFGGTEAFF few TRBV7-8 - TRBJ1-1
TGTGCCTGGAGTGTCGGGCAGGGTCCCTACGAGCAGTACTTC CAWSVGQGPYEQYF few TRBV30 - TRBJ2-7
TGTGCCAGCAGCTCTGGGACAGGGCGGGGTGAAGCTTTCTTT CASSSGTGRGEAFF - TRBV5-6 TRBD1 TRBJ1-1
TGTGCCAGCAGTTTTTCGACAGGGGTAGATACGCAGTATTTT CASSFSTGVDTQYF - TRBV27 TRBD1 TRBJ2-3
TGTGCCAGCAGTCAAGAGAATAATTCACCCCTCCACTTT CASSQENNSPLHF - TRBV6-4 - TRBJ1-6
TGTGCCATCAATAAGGGGACTAGTATAAACAATGAGCAGTTCTTC CAINKGTSINNEQFF - TRBV10-3 TRBD2 TRBJ2-1